These 26 T cell receptor beta chains were sequenced from one sample in a study of identifying expanded T cells in peripheral blood. The data were produced by immunoSEQ multiplex PCR, yet TCRdb's version contains in-frame clones alone and is incomplete. Counted here are around 120,000 clones, around 84% occurring once; the ten biggest clones make up more than 2.5%. Material: blood. The receptors derive from a person aged 18 to 75 in good health.

The chain uses TRBV29-1 and TRBJ1-2; tentative D call: TRBD1 (5 bases). V lost 5 bases, J lost 1 base, and 11 bases lay in between. The germline CDR1 and CDR2 sequences are SQVTM and ANQGSEA. CDR3 length: 13 amino acids. CDR3 DNA sequence: TGCAGCGTTCGACAGCCTATTAACTATGGCTACACCTTC. It is translated as CSVRQPINYGYTF.

The V and J genes are TRBV4-3 and TRBJ1-1; weak D call: TRBD1 (6 bases). Germline CDR1 is LGHNA and CDR2 is YSLEER. Trimming removed 4 bases from V and 4 bases from J, with 13 bases in between. The CDR3 covers 14 residues. DNA of the CDR3: TGCGCCAGCAGCCTCCAGGACAGAAGCACTGAAGCTTTCTTT. This translates into CASSLQDRSTEAFF.

V and J are TRBV5-4 and TRBJ2-3, with D perhaps matching TRBD1 or TRBD2 (5 bases each). The V and J ends lost 4 bases and 1 base respectively, with 13 bases between them. CDR3 size: 15 residues. Germline lookup yields CDR1 SGHNT and CDR2 YYREEE (reference sequence). DNA for the CDR3: TGTGCCAGCAGCCTCCCGGGACCGCGCACAGATACGCAGTATTTT. Protein product: CASSLPGPRTDTQYF. The variable domain in full, with the rest retrieved from reference TRBV5-4 and TRBJ2-3, is ETGVTQSPTHLIKTRGQQVTLRCSSQSGHNTVSWYQQALGQGPQFIFQYYREEENGRGNFPPRFSGLQFPNYSSELNVNALELDDSALYLCASSLPGPRTDTQYFGPGTRLTVL.

The chain combines TRBV6-6 with TRBJ2-7; perhaps TRBD2 as D (5 bases). Germline values: CDR1 MNHNY, CDR2 SVGAGI (reference sequence). This CDR3 is built from 15 residues. Trimming cost V 5 bases and J 4 bases, with 18 bases left between them. In nucleotides, the CDR3 is TGTGCCAGCAGTCCACTCTCGGGGTATGAGTACGAGCAGTACTTC. Protein sequence: CASSPLSGYEYEQYF.

The V and J genes are TRBV4-1 and TRBJ1-6; D perhaps matches TRBD1 (6 bases). Trimming took off 0 bases at V and 2 bases at J, with 11 bases between the two ends. This CDR3 has 17 residues. The germline gives CDR1 MGHRA, CDR2 YSYEKL. CDR3 in amino acids: CASSQDRRGPYNSPLHF. The CDR3 DNA sequence: TGCGCCAGCAGCCAAGATCGCAGGGGCCCCTATAATTCACCCCTCCACTTT.

The rearrangement joins TRBV7-9 to TRBJ2-3; D possibly matches TRBD1 or TRBD2 (5 bases each). Germline V gene lookup returns CDR1 SEHNR and CDR2 FQNEAQ (reference sequence). CDR3 length: 16 residues. Trimming shortened V by 2 bases and J by 1 base, and 13 bases separated the two germline ends. This chain's CDR3 is CASSLLGPGGTDTQYF. The CDR3 coding sequence is TGTGCCAGCAGCTTACTGGGGCCCGGGGGCACAGATACGCAGTATTTT.

CDR3 in amino acids: CASSPRVGAGELFF. For the CDR3, the DNA is TGTGCCAGCAGCCCGAGGGTAGGCGCCGGGGAGCTGTTTTTT. The rearrangement links TRBV5-5 to TRBJ2-2; a possible D gene is TRBD2 (5 bases). V dropped 4 bases and J dropped 6 bases, with 13 bases sitting between them. Germline-derived CDR1 and CDR2 are SGHKS and YYEKEE (reference sequence). The CDR3 loop spans 14 amino acids.

V usage is TRBV9 and J usage is TRBJ1-2, with 10 bases lining up with TRBD1. The V gene's germline CDR1 is SGDLS and CDR2 YYNGEE. J gave up 8 bases and V 2 bases, and 12 bases lay outside the gene matches. This CDR3 is 16 amino acids long. CDR3 protein: CASSVESGTGVLGYTF. The CDR3, as DNA: TGTGCCAGCAGCGTCGAATCGGGGACAGGGGTGCTCGGCTACACCTTC.

The V and J genes are TRBV11-2 and TRBJ1-6; D is unclear. CDR3 length equals 15 residues. The germline V gene has CDR1 SGHAT and CDR2 FQNNGV. V gave up 0 bases and J gave up 9 bases, with 12 bases separating them. CDR3 in amino acids: CASSLDLSAGSPLHF. The DNA for the CDR3 is TGTGCCAGCAGCTTAGATCTCTCGGCGGGTTCACCCCTCCACTTT.

The rearrangement joins TRBV7-9 to TRBJ1-5; 8 bases fit TRBD1. Germline V CDR1 and CDR2: SEHNR, FQNEAQ (reference sequence). The V and J ends lost 4 bases and 1 base, in that order; junction bases with no gene match: 9. The CDR3 has 17 residues. The DNA for the CDR3 is TGTGCCAGCAGCTCCCTCAGCCAGGGGGCCAGCAATCAGCCCCAGCATTTT. It translates to CASSSLSQGASNQPQHF.

The chain uses TRBV5-1 and TRBJ2-3; 7 bases line up with TRBD1. Trimming at V came to 4 bases and at J to 3 bases, leaving 5 bases not matched to a gene. This CDR3 has 14 amino acids. From germline, CDR1 is SGHRS and CDR2 YFSETQ. This CDR3 is CASSASGQTDTQYF. The CDR3 nucleotides are TGCGCCAGCAGCGCGTCGGGACAGACAGATACGCAGTATTTT.

This chain joins TRBV6-1 and TRBJ2-7; D may match TRBD1 or TRBD2 (5 bases each). Germline V gives CDR1 MNHNS, CDR2 SASEGT. This CDR3 has 15 amino acids. Between the trimmed V and J ends, which lost 4 bases and 0 bases, there was a span of 13 bases. The CDR3 loop reads CASSGGTVSSYEQYF. The CDR3, as DNA: TGTGCCAGCAGTGGAGGGACGGTGAGCTCCTACGAGCAGTACTTC.

The chain is built from TRBV2 and TRBJ1-3, with TRBD1 matching over 7 bases. The length of the CDR3 is 14 residues. V dropped 6 bases and J dropped 3; count of bases not matched to a gene: 5. CDR1 and CDR2 from the germline V gene are SNHLY and FYNNEI. The CDR3 DNA is TGTGCCAGCAGACTCGGGACAGATGGAAACACCATATATTTT. Translated: CASRLGTDGNTIYF. The full variable domain, completed using reference TRBV2 and TRBJ1-3, is EPEVTQTPSHQVTQMGQEVILRCVPISNHLYFYWYRQILGQKVEFLVSFYNNEISEKSEIFDDQFSVERPDGSNFTLKIRSTKLEDSAMYFCASRLGTDGNTIYFGEGSWLTVV.

The chain carries TRBV11-2 and TRBJ1-1; 10 bases align to TRBD1. V shed 3 bases and J 0 bases; nucleotides not matched to a gene: 4. The CDR3 runs 16 residues. Looked up from germline, CDR1 is SGHAT and CDR2 is FQNNGV. DNA of the CDR3: TGTGCCAGCAGCTTTCGGACAGGGGGACTGAACACTGAAGCTTTCTTT. This gives the protein CASSFRTGGLNTEAFF.

This clone was observed a handful of times. A much larger clone lies one base from this, so it may be a read error. Other DNA variants within this sample encode the same CDR3. The V and J genes are TRBV11-2 and TRBJ1-2; 8 bases align to TRBD1. V trimming: 6 bases; J trimming: 3 bases; junction bases outside the gene matches: 3. Per the germline V gene, CDR1 is SGHAT and CDR2 is FQNNGV. This CDR3 comprises 13 residues. The CDR3 here is CASSPGQDYGYTF. CDR3 DNA sequence: TGTGCCAGCAGTCCGGGACAGGACTATGGCTACACCTTC.

The chain is built from TRBV5-1 and TRBJ1-2, with D tentatively TRBD1 (5 bases). V was pared by 5 bases and J by 7 bases, with 12 bases between. CDR3 length: 12 residues. Germline V gives CDR1 SGHRS, CDR2 YFSETQ. CDR3 protein: CASRRGSSGYTF. CDR3 nucleotide sequence: TGCGCCAGCAGGAGGGGATCCTCTGGCTACACCTTC.

The J gene is TRBJ1-1, the V gene TRBV9; D gene uncertain. V lost 5 bases and J lost 2, with 10 bases in between. Germline V CDR1 and CDR2: SGDLS, YYNGEE. This CDR3 region has 13 residues. CDR3 protein: CASRQSPNTEAFF. For the CDR3, the DNA is TGTGCCAGCAGACAAAGTCCAAACACTGAAGCTTTCTTT.

The rearrangement links TRBV7-3 to TRBJ2-5; perhaps TRBD2 as D (6 bases). Germline V CDR1 and CDR2: SGHTA, FQGTGA. This CDR3 contains 16 residues. V dropped 1 base and J dropped 3 bases, with 15 bases sitting between them. The DNA of the CDR3 is TGTGCCAGCAGCTTAAGGGGTAGCGGAATAAAAGAGACCCAGTACTTC. Amino acids: CASSLRGSGIKETQYF.

The chain is built from TRBV7-2 and TRBJ1-5; the D is unclear. V lost 2 bases and J 0 bases, leaving 14 bases between the germline ends. Germline V gives CDR1 SGHTA, CDR2 FQGNSA. The CDR3 totals 17 residues. The CDR3: CASSLKTGTYSNQPQHF. CDR3 bases: TGTGCCAGCAGCTTAAAGACCGGCACATATAGCAATCAGCCCCAGCATTTT.

The table lists this clone with many counts. V gene TRBV12-5 combines with J gene TRBJ1-1; D not certain. CDR3 length: 15 residues. With 2 bases removed from V and 6 bases from J, the gap between germline ends came to 16 bases. CDR1 LGHNT and CDR2 FRNRAP come from the germline V gene. This CDR3 reads CASGLYPLVGAEAFF. The CDR3 bases are TGTGCTAGTGGTTTGTACCCCCTCGTCGGTGCTGAAGCTTTCTTT.

The chain carries TRBV30 and TRBJ1-1; no clear D. With 4 bases removed from V and 1 base from J, the gap between germline ends came to 4 bases. This CDR3 has 11 amino acids. CDR1 GTSNPN and CDR2 SVGIG come from the germline V gene (reference sequence). In DNA form, the CDR3 reads TGTGCCTGGAACAGGAACACTGAAGCTTTCTTT. Its translation is CAWNRNTEAFF.

The chain links TRBV5-8 to TRBJ1-6; possible D gene TRBD1, 5 bases. The V end lost 1 base, the J end lost 9 bases, and 11 bases lay between the germline ends. Germline V gives CDR1 SGHTS, CDR2 YDEGEE. The CDR3 totals 14 residues. CDR3: CASSLRTQGSPLHF. CDR3 DNA: TGTGCCAGCAGCTTGCGTACTCAGGGTTCACCCCTCCACTTT.

The chain combines TRBV6-5 with TRBJ1-5; no definite D call. Germline-derived CDR1 and CDR2 are MNHEY and SVGAGI. The CDR3 length is 15 residues. The V end lost 2 bases, the J end lost 0 bases, and 8 bases lay between the germline ends. Here the CDR3 DNA reads TGTGCCAGCAGTTACCTAGCAGATAGCAATCAGCCCCAGCATTTT. Translating gives CASSYLADSNQPQHF.

The CDR3 DNA follows: TGTGCCAGTAGTATCCTTCGGACAGACTATAACACCGGGGAGCTGTTTTTT. Translated, it gives CASSILRTDYNTGELFF. The chain employs TRBV19 and TRBJ2-2, with D tentatively TRBD1 (6 bases). CDR1 and CDR2 from the germline V gene are LNHDA and SQIVND (reference sequence). V was shortened by 3 bases and J by 2 bases, with 16 bases between the two germline ends. The CDR3 runs 17 residues. Based on the CDR3 plus reference TRBV19 and TRBJ2-2, the full variable domain is DGGITQSPKYLFRKEGQNVTLSCEQNLNHDAMYWYRQDPGQGLRLIYYSQIVNDFQKGDIAEGYSVSREKKESFPLTVTSAQKNPTAFYLCASSILRTDYNTGELFFGEGSRLTVL.

The gene calls are TRBV29-1 and TRBJ2-5; D ambiguous. CDR1 and CDR2 from the germline V gene are SQVTM and ANQGSEA. The CDR3 contains 12 residues. V lost 6 bases and J 0 bases, leaving 8 bases between the germline ends. The CDR3 DNA reads as TGCAGCGTGTGGCAGAACCAAGAGACCCAGTACTTC. Amino acids: CSVWQNQETQYF.

The gene calls are TRBV29-1 and TRBJ1-2; D might be TRBD1 (6 bases). V was clipped by 5 bases and J by 8 bases, with 12 bases between them. Germline V lookup: CDR1 SQVTM, CDR2 ANQGSEA. This CDR3 comprises 11 residues. This CDR3 is CSVQQGRGYTF. The CDR3 DNA sequence: TGCAGCGTTCAACAGGGACGAGGCTACACCTTC.